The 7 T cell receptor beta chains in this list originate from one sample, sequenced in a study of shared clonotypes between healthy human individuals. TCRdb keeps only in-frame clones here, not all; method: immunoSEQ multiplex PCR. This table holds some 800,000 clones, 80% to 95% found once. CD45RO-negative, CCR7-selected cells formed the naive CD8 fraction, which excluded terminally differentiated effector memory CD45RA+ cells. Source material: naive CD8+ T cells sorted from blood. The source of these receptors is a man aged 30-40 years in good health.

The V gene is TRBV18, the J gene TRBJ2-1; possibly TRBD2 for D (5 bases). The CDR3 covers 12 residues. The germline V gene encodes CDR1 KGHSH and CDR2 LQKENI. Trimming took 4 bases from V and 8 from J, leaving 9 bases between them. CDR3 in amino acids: CASSREIYEQFF. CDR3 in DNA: TGTGCCAGCTCACGGGAGATTTATGAGCAGTTCTTC.

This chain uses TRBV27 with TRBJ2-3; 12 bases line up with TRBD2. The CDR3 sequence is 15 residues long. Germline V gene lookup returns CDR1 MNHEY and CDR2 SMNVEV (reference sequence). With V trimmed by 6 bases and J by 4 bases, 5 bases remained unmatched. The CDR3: CASRILAGGADTQYF. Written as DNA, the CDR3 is TGTGCCAGCAGGATACTAGCGGGAGGAGCAGATACGCAGTATTTT.

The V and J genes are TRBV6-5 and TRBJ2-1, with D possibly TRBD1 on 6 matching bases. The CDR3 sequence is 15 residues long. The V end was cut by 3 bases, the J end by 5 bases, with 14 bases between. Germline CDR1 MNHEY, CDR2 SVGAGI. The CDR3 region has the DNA TGTGCCAGCAGTTATGTGGGGGCAAAACACAATGAGCAGTTCTTC. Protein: CASSYVGAKHNEQFF.

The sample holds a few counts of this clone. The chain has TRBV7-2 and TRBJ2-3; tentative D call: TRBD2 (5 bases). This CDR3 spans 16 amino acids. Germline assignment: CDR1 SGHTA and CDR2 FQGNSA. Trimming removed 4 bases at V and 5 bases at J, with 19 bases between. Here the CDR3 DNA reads TGTGCCAGCAGCTCCCCTAGTGACGTCCGGGGAGATACGCAGTATTTT. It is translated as CASSSPSDVRGDTQYF.

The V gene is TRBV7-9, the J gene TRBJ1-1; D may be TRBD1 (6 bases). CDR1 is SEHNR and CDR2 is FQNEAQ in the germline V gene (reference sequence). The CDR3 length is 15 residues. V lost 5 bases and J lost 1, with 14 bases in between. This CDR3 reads CASSHQRDKNTEAFF. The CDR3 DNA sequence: TGTGCCAGCAGCCATCAACGGGACAAGAACACTGAAGCTTTCTTT.

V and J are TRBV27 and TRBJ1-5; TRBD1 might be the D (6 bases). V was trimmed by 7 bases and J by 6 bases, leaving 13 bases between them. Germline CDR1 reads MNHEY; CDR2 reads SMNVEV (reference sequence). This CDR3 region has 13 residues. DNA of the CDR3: TGTGCCAGCAAAACAGGGTCGGGTCAGCCCCAGCATTTT. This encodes CASKTGSGQPQHF.

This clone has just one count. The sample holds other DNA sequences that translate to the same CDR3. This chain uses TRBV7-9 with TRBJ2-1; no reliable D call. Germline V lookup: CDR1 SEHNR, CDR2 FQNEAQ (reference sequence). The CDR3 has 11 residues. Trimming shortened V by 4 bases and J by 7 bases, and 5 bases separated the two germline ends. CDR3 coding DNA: TGTGCCAGCAGCTCGTTGAATGAGCAGTTCTTC. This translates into CASSSLNEQFF.